The clone carrying this T cell receptor (beta chain) occurred once. Generated by immunoSEQ multiplex PCR, the TCRdb table keeps only in-frame clones and is missing some. The repertoire holds about 33,000 clones, with approximately 91% as singletons. This entry comes from a study of T cell changes during pregnancy in multiple sclerosis. The CDR3 length is 18 residues. This receptor was obtained from a female donor in good health, enrolled as a control in a pregnancy study. The sequences come from CD4+ T cells from peripheral blood mononuclear cells, collected in the third trimester of pregnancy. This sequence joins TRBV21-1 and TRBJ1-4. TRBV21-1 constitutes a pseudogene. CDR3 sequence reads: CASSAQGWEGSRSEKLFF. The CDR3 DNA is TGTGCCAGCAGCGCTCAGGGTTGGGAGGGTTCTCGGTCGGAAAAACTGTTTTTT.